The clone carrying this T cell receptor beta chain was detected many times. V gave up 5 bases and J gave up 4 bases, with 11 bases separating them. Germline assignment: CDR1 SGHTA and CDR2 FQGNSA. The CDR3 runs to 14 residues. MiXCR, run by TCRdb on the RT-PCR reads, gives a single entry per CDR3 protein. The sample lists more than 550,000 distinct CDR3 sequences, about 14% seen once, with about 3.9% in the top ten. J is TRBJ2-2 and V is TRBV7-2; D is ambiguous. The sequence came from a female donor in good health, serving as a healthy control. Input material: memory CD4+ T cells from blood. The CDR3 bases are TGTGCCAGCAGCCCACAGCGCGGCACCGGGGAGCTGTTTTTT. Residues: CASSPQRGTGELFF.